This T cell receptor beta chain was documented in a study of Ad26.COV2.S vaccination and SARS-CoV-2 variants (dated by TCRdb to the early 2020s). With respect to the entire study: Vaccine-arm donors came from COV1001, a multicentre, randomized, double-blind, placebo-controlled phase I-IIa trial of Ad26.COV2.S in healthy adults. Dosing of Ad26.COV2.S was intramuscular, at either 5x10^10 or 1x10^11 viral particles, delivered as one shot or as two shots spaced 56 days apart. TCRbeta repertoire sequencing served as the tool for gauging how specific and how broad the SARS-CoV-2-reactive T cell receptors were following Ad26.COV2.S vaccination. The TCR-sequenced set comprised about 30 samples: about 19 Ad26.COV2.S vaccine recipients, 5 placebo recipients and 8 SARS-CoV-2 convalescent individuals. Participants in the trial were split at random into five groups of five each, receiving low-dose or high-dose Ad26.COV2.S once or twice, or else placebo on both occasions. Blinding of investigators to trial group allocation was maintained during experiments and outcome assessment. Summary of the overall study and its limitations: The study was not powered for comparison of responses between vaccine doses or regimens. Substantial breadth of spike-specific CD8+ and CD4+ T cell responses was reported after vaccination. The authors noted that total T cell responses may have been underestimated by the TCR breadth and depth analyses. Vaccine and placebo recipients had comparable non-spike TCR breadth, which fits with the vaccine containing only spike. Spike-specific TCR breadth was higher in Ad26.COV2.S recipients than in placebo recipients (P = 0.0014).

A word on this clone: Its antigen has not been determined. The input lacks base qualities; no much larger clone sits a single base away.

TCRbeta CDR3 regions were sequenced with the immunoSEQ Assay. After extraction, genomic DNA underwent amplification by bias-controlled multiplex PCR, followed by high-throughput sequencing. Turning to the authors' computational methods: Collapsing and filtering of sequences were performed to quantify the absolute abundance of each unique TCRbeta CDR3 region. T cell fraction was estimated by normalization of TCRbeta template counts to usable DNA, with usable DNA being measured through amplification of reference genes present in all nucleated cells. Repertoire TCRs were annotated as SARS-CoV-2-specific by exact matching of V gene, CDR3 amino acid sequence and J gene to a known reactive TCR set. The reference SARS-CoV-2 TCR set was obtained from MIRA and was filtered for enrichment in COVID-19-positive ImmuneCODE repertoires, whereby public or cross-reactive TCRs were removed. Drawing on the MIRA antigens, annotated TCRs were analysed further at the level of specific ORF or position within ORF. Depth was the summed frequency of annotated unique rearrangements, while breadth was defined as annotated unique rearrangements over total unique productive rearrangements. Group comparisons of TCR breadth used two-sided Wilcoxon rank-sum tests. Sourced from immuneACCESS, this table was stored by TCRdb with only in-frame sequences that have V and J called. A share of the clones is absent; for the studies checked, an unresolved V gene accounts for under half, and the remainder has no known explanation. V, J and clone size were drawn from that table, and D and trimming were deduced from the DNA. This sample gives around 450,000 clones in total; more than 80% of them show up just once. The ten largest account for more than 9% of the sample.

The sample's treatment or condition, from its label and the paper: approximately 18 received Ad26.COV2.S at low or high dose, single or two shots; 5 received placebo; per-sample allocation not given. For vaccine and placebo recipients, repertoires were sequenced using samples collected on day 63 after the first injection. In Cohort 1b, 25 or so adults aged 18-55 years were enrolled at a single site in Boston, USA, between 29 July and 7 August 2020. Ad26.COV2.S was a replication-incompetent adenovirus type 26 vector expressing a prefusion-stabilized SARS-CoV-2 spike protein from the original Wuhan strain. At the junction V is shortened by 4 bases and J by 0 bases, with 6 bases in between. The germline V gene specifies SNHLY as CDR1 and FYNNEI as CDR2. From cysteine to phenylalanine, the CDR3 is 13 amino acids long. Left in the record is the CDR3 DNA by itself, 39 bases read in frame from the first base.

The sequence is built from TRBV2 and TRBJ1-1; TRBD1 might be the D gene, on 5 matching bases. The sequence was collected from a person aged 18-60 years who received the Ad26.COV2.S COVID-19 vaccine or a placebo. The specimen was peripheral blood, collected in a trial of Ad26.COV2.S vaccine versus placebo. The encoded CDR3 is CASSGGLNTEAFF. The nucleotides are TGTGCCAGCAGTGGGGGGTTGAACACTGAAGCTTTCTTT.